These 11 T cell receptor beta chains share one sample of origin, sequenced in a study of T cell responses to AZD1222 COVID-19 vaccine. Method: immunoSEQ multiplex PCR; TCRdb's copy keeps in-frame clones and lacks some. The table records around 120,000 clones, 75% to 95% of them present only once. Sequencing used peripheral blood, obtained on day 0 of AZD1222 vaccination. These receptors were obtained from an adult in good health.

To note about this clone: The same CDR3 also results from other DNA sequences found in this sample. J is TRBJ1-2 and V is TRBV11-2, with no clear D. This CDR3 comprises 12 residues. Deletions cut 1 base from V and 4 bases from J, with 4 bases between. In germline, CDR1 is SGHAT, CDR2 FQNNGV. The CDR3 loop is CASSLGGYGYTF. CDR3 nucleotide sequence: TGTGCCAGCAGCTTAGGGGGCTATGGCTACACCTTC.

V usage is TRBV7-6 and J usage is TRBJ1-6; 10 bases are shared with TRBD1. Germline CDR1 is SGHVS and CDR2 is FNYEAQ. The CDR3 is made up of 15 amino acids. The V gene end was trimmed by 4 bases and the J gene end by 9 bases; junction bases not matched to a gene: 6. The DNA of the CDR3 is TGTGCCAGCAGCTCGGAGACAGGGGGCATTTCACCCCTCCACTTT. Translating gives CASSSETGGISPLHF.

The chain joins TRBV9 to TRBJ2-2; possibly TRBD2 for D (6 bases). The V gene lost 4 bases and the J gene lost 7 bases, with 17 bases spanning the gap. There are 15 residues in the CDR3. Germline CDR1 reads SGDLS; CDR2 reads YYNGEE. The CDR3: CASSPRDLMIGELFF. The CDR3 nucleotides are TGTGCCAGCAGCCCCCGGGACTTAATGATCGGGGAGCTGTTTTTT.

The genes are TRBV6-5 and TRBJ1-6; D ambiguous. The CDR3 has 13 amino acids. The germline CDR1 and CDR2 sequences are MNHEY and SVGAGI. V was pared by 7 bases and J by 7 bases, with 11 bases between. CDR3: CASTRDWNSPLHF. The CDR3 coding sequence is TGTGCCAGCACCAGAGATTGGAATTCACCCCTCCACTTT.

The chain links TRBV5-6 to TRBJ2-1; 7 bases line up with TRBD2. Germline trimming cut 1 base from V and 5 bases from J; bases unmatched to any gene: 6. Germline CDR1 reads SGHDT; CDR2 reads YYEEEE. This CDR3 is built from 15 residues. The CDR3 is CASSLLLAVHNEQFF. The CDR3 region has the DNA TGTGCCAGCAGCTTGCTCCTAGCGGTCCACAATGAGCAGTTCTTC.

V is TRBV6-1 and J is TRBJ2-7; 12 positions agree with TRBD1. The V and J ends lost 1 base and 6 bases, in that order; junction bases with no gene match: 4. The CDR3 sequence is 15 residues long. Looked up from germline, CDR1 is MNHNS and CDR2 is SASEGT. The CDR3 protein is CASSEDGTGGLEQYF. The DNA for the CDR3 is TGTGCCAGCAGTGAAGACGGGACAGGGGGCCTCGAGCAGTACTTC.

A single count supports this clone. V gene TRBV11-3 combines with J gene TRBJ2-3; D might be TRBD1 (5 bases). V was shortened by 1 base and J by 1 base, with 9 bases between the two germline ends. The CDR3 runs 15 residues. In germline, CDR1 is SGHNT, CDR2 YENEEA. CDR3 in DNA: TGTGCCAGCAGCTTAGGTGGCAGGGGCACAGATACGCAGTATTTT. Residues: CASSLGGRGTDTQYF.

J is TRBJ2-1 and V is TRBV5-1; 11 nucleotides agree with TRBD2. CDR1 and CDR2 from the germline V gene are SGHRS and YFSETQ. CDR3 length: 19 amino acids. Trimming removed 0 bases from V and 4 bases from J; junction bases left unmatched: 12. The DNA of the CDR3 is TGCGCCAGCAGCTTGGGGGTAGCGGGAGGGCCAATCTCGTACAATGAGCAGTTCTTC. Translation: CASSLGVAGGPISYNEQFF.

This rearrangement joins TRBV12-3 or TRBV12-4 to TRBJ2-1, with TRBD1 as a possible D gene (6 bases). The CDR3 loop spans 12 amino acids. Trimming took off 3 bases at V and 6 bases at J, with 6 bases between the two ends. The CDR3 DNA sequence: TGTGCCAGCAGTTTGGGGGCCAATGAGCAGTTCTTC. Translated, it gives CASSLGANEQFF.

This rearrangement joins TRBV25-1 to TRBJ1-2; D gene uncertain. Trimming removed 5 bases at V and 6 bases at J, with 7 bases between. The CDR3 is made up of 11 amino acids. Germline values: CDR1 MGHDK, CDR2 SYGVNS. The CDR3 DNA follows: TGTGCCAGCAGTTCCTGGGATGGCTACACCTTC. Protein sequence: CASSSWDGYTF.

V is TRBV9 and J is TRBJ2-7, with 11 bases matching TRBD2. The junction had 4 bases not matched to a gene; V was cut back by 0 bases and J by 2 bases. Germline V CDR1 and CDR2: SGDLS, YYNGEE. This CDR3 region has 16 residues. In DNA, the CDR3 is TGTGCCAGCAGCGTAGGGGGGACTAGCGGAACCTACGAGCAGTACTTC. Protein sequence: CASSVGGTSGTYEQYF.